The 3 T cell receptor beta chains given below trace back to one sample, sequenced in a study of CD8 T cells in ankylosing spondylitis. TCRdb reprocessed the 5' RACE reads via MiXCR and lists one record per CDR3 protein. The sample has 150,000 to 200,000 distinct CDR3 sequences, 18% seen once; the top ten hold under 9%. Sample: blood, either unsorted or a sorted T cell fraction (not recorded which). The receptors stem from a male donor with ankylosing spondylitis or in good health (not recorded which).

This clonotype showed up many times. The CDR3 here is CASSQGSGEQFF. Written as DNA, the CDR3 is TGCGCCAGCAGCCAAGGTAGCGGTGAGCAGTTCTTC. The chain combines TRBV4-1 with TRBJ2-1; a possible D gene is TRBD2 (6 bases). The CDR3 covers 12 residues. The germline V and J ends were trimmed by 1 base and 9 bases, with 7 bases remaining between them. Germline V gene data show CDR1 as MGHRA and CDR2 as YSYEKL.

On this clonotype: A much larger clone differs from this one at a single base, so this may be a read error. The CDR3, as DNA: TGTGCCAGCAGCCCCGCCAGGACTCTCTACGAGCAGTACTTC. As protein: CASSPARTLYEQYF. The chain recombines TRBV12-3 or TRBV12-4 with TRBJ2-7, with D tentatively TRBD2 (5 bases). V lost 6 bases and J lost 3, with 15 bases in between. This CDR3 is 14 amino acids long.

This clonotype has ten or more counts. V gene TRBV29-1 combines with J gene TRBJ2-3; no definite D call. Germline CDR1 SQVTM, CDR2 ANQGSEA. The CDR3 loop spans 12 amino acids. V shed 5 bases and J shed 2 bases, with 8 bases lying between them. CDR3 in amino acids: CSVIRNTDTQYF. The CDR3 DNA reads as TGCAGCGTTATCAGGAACACAGATACGCAGTATTTT.